This T cell receptor (beta chain) originates from a study of T cell changes during pregnancy in multiple sclerosis. Sequencing was performed with immunoSEQ multiplex PCR; in TCRdb, only in-frame clones are kept and a portion is missing. Of tens of thousands of clones in the sample, around 90% are singletons; the top ten hold more than 0.4%. This sequence originates from a female donor with multiple sclerosis, enrolled in a pregnancy study. The sequencing here drew on CD4+ T cells from peripheral blood mononuclear cells, taken after pregnancy.

As DNA, the CDR3 is TGTGCCAGCAGTAAAGAGGGGAATAGCAATCAGCCCCAGCATTTT. Translated, it gives CASSKEGNSNQPQHF. The genes are TRBV6-1 and TRBJ1-5; possible D gene TRBD1, 5 bases. V was shortened by 5 bases and J by 0 bases, with 11 bases between the two germline ends. Per germline, CDR1 MNHNS and CDR2 SASEGT. This CDR3 has 15 amino acids.